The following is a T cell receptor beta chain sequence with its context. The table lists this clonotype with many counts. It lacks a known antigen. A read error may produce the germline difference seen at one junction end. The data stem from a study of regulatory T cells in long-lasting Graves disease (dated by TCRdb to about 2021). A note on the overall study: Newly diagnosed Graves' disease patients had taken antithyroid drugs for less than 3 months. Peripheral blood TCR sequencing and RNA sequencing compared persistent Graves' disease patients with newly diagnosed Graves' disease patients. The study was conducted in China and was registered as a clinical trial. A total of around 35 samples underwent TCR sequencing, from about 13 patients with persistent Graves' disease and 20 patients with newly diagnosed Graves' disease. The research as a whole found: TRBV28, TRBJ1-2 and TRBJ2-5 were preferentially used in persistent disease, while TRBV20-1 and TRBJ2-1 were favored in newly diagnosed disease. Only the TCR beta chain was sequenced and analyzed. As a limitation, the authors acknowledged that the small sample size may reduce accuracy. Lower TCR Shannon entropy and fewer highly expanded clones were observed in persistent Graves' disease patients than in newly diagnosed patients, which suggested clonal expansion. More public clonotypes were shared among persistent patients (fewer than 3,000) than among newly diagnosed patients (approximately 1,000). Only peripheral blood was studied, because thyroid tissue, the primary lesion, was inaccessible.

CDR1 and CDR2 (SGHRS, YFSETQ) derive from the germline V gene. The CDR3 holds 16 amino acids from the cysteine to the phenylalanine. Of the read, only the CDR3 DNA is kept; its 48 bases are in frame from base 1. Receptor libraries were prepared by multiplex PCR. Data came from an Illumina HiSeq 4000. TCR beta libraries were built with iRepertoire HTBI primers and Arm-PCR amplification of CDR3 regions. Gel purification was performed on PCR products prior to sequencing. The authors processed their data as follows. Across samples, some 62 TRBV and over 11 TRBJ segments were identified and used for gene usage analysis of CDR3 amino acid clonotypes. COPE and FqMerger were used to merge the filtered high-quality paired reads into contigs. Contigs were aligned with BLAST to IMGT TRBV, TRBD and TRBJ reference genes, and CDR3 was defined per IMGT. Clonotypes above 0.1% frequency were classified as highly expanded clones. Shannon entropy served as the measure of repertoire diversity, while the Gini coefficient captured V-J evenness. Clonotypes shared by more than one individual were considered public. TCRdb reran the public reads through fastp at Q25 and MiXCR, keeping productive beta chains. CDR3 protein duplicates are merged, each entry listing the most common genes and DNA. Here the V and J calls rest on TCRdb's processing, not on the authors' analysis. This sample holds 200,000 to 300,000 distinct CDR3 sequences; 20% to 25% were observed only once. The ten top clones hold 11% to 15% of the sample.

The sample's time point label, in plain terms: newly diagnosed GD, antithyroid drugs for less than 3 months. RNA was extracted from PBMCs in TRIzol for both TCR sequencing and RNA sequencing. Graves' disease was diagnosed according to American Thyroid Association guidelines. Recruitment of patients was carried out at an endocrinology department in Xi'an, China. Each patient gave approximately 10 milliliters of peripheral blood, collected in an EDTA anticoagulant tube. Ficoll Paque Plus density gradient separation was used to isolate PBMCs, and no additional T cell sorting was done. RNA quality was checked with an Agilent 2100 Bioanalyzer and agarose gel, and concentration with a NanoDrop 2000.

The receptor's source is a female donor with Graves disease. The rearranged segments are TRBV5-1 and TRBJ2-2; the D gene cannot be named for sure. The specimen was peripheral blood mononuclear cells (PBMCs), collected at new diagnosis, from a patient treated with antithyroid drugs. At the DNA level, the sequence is TGTGCCAGCAGCTTGGCGGCGTCCACGACCCCCGGGGAGCTGTTTTTT. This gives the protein CASSLAASTTPGELFF.